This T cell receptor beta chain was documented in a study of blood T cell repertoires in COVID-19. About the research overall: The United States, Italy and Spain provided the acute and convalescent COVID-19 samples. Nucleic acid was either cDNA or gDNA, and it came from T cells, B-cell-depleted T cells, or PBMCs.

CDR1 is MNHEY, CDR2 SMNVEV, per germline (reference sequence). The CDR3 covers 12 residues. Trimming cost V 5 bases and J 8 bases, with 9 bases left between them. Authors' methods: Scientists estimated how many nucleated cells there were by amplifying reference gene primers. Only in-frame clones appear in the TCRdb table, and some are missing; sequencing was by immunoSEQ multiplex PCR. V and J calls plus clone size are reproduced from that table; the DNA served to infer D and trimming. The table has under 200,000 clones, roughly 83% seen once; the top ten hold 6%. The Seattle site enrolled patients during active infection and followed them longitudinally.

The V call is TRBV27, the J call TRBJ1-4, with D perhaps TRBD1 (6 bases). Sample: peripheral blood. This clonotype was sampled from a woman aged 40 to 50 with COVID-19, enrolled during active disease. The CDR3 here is CASSTQGEKLFF. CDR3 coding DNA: TGTGCCAGCAGTACGCAGGGGGAAAAACTGTTTTTT.